A single sample is the source of the 32 T cell receptor beta chains below, sequenced in a study of cytomegalovirus exposure and HLA in healthy donors. This PCR relied on a set of 60 Vbeta primers and 13 Jbeta primers. The table came from immunoSEQ multiplex PCR; TCRdb's copy has only in-frame clones and leaves some out. The table lists under 150,000 clones, roughly 78% of them singletons. Sequencing input: PBMCs. The receptor source for this set is a man between 25 and 39 years old in good health and CMV-seronegative.

The chain combines TRBV30 with TRBJ2-7; 7 bases map to TRBD1. The CDR3 consists of 14 residues. The V and J ends lost 0 bases and 7 bases, in that order; junction bases with no gene match: 9. Looked up from germline, CDR1 is GTSNPN and CDR2 is SVGIG (reference sequence). The CDR3 DNA is TGTGCCTGGAGTGTACAGACAGGGCGGACGGAGCAGTACTTC. Translation: CAWSVQTGRTEQYF.

V gene TRBV2 combines with J gene TRBJ1-2, with D perhaps TRBD1 (6 bases). CDR1 is SNHLY and CDR2 is FYNNEI in the germline V gene. Trimming left V 1 base short and J 2 bases short, with 8 bases between. This CDR3 has 14 residues. For the CDR3, the DNA is TGTGCCAGCAGTGAAGGACAGGTGAACTATGGCTACACCTTC. This gives the protein CASSEGQVNYGYTF.

This chain links TRBV28 with TRBJ1-3, with D possibly TRBD1 on 5 matching bases. Germline V lookup: CDR1 MDHEN, CDR2 SYDVKM. The ends were cut back, 4 bases at V and 5 bases at J, with 18 bases in the middle. The CDR3 has 16 amino acids. The CDR3 loop reads CASSSGGGGRRNTIYF. For the CDR3, the DNA is TGTGCCAGCAGTTCGGGAGGCGGGGGTAGGAGAAACACCATATATTTT. The full variable domain, completed using reference TRBV28 and TRBJ1-3, is DVKVTQSSRYLVKRTGEKVFLECVQDMDHENMFWYRQDPGLGLRLIYFSYDVKMKEKGDIPEGYSVSREKKERFSLILESASTNQTSMYLCASSSGGGGRRNTIYFGEGSWLTVV.

This clone was picked up a small number of times. This chain links TRBV6-4 with TRBJ2-3, with TRBD2 matching over 7 bases. The germline V gene encodes CDR1 MRHNA and CDR2 SNTAGT. V gave up 6 bases and J gave up 0 bases; unmatched junction bases: 9. The CDR3 has 16 residues. CDR3 protein: CASSRLAEHSTDTQYF. The DNA for the CDR3 is TGTGCCAGCAGCAGACTAGCCGAACACAGCACAGATACGCAGTATTTT.

The chain has TRBV14 and TRBJ2-3; D is perhaps TRBD2 (6 bases). Germline CDR1 and CDR2: SGHDN and FVKESK. Trimming took off 3 bases at V and 3 bases at J, with 7 bases between the two ends. This CDR3 has 13 amino acids. The CDR3 is CASSQGLTDTQYF. CDR3 sequence (DNA): TGTGCCAGCAGCCAGGGACTTACAGATACGCAGTATTTT.

The chain is built from TRBV2 and TRBJ1-4; 7 nucleotides line up with TRBD1. Trimming removed 6 bases from V and 5 bases from J; junction bases left unmatched: 6. Germline CDR1 is SNHLY and CDR2 is FYNNEI. The CDR3 is 14 amino acids. CDR3 bases: TGTGCCAGCAGGAGGGACAGATCGAATGAAAAACTGTTTTTT. This sequence encodes CASRRDRSNEKLFF. The variable domain in full, with the rest retrieved from reference TRBV2 and TRBJ1-4, is EPEVTQTPSHQVTQMGQEVILRCVPISNHLYFYWYRQILGQKVEFLVSFYNNEISEKSEIFDDQFSVERPDGSNFTLKIRSTKLEDSAMYFCASRRDRSNEKLFFGSGTQLSVL.

The J gene is TRBJ2-7, the V gene TRBV4-2; D not certain. Germline CDR1 is LGHNA and CDR2 is YNFKEQ. Trimming took 0 bases from V and 1 from J, leaving 7 bases between them. The CDR3 sequence is 14 residues long. CDR3 in DNA: TGTGCCAGCAGCCAAGATCGTCAGTCCTACGAGCAGTACTTC. Translated, it gives CASSQDRQSYEQYF.

The DNA for the CDR3 is TGTGCCAGCAGTGATCCGGGAGAAACAGATACGCAGTATTTT. It codes for CASSDPGETDTQYF. The chain recombines TRBV2 with TRBJ2-3; the D gene is possibly TRBD2 (6 bases). The CDR3 runs to 14 residues. Trimming shortened V by 3 bases and J by 3 bases, and 10 bases separated the two germline ends. The germline gives CDR1 SNHLY, CDR2 FYNNEI.

CDR3 loop: CASSPRWQETQYF. CDR3 sequence (DNA): TGTGCCAGTAGCCCCAGGTGGCAAGAGACCCAGTACTTC. The chain combines TRBV19 with TRBJ2-5; D gene uncertain. Germline V gene lookup returns CDR1 LNHDA and CDR2 SQIVND (reference sequence). This CDR3 comprises 13 residues. V shed 6 bases and J shed 2 bases, with 10 bases lying between them.

This chain uses TRBV14 with TRBJ1-1, with D possibly being TRBD1 (5 bases). This CDR3 comprises 13 residues. Germline values: CDR1 SGHDN, CDR2 FVKESK. The V end was cut by 4 bases, the J end by 0 bases, with 6 bases between. CDR3 loop: CASSRQLNTEAFF. CDR3 bases: TGTGCCAGCAGCCGACAGCTGAACACTGAAGCTTTCTTT.

CDR3 sequence (DNA): TGTGCCAGCAGTCCGGACAGGTTCGGGCAGCCCCAGCATTTT. Protein product: CASSPDRFGQPQHF. The chain carries TRBV6-5 and TRBJ1-5; 7 bases align to TRBD1. CDR1 and CDR2 (germline): MNHEY, SVGAGI. This CDR3 comprises 14 residues. Trimming took 5 bases from V and 7 from J; bases not matched to a gene: 8.

The chain combines TRBV29-1 with TRBJ1-4; TRBD1 might be the D (5 bases). Germline CDR1 reads SQVTM; CDR2 reads ANQGSEA. Trimming removed 6 bases at V and 5 bases at J, with 10 bases between. CDR3 length: 12 amino acids. The CDR3, as DNA: TGCAGCGTAGGGGCGGCGAATGAAAAACTGTTTTTT. Protein: CSVGAANEKLFF.

This clone was seen just once. This chain joins TRBV11-2 and TRBJ2-5, with 8 bases matching TRBD1. Germline CDR1 SGHAT, CDR2 FQNNGV. This CDR3 comprises 14 residues. J was trimmed by 2 bases and V by 5 bases; bases with no gene match: 4. The CDR3 loop is CASSQNRGQETQYF. In DNA, the CDR3 is TGTGCCAGCAGCCAAAACAGGGGGCAAGAGACCCAGTACTTC.

V gene TRBV5-1 combines with J gene TRBJ2-1; TRBD1 agrees at 11 bases. CDR1 is SGHRS, CDR2 YFSETQ, per germline. This CDR3 is 16 amino acids long. Trimming at V came to 4 bases and at J to 8 bases, leaving 11 bases not matched to a gene. CDR3 loop: CASSRGQGGAGDEQFF. CDR3 bases: TGCGCCAGCAGCCGGGGACAGGGGGGGGCAGGGGATGAGCAGTTCTTC.

As concerns this clone: The junction departs from the called germline gene at one end, perhaps through a read error. V usage is TRBV6-1 and J usage is TRBJ1-2; 7 bases are shared with TRBD1. The CDR3 has 17 amino acids. CDR1 MNHNS and CDR2 SASEGT come from the germline V gene. CDR3: CASSDVGGQPANYGYPF. DNA of the CDR3: TGTGCCAGCAGTGATGTTGGGGGACAGCCAGCAAACTATGGCTACCCCTTC.

V is TRBV25-1 and J is TRBJ2-1; D is undetermined. The germline V and J ends were trimmed by 9 bases and 0 bases, with 12 bases remaining between them. Germline loops: CDR1 MGHDK, CDR2 SYGVNS. This CDR3 has 14 amino acids. The CDR3, as DNA: TGTGCCAGTAAACCCGCGAGCTCCTACAATGAGCAGTTCTTC. Its translation: CASKPASSYNEQFF.

The chain joins TRBV2 to TRBJ2-5; 13 bases are a match to TRBD2. Looked up from germline, CDR1 is SNHLY and CDR2 is FYNNEI. V dropped 4 bases and J dropped 5; count of bases not matched to a gene: 4. The CDR3 is 15 residues long. The CDR3 loop is CASSVLAGGPETQYF. The CDR3 DNA reads TGTGCCAGCAGTGTACTAGCGGGAGGGCCCGAGACCCAGTACTTC.

The chain employs TRBV6-5 and TRBJ1-1; 7 positions agree with TRBD1. Trimming removed 6 bases from V and 0 bases from J; junction bases left unmatched: 7. Germline loops: CDR1 MNHEY, CDR2 SVGAGI. The CDR3 has 15 residues. The CDR3 region is CASRPTGQLNTEAFF. The CDR3 DNA is TGTGCCAGCAGACCGACGGGACAGTTGAACACTGAAGCTTTCTTT.

This rearrangement joins TRBV28 to TRBJ1-6; D unresolved. Germline lookup yields CDR1 MDHEN and CDR2 SYDVKM. V was pared by 7 bases and J by 6 bases, with 19 bases between. The length of the CDR3 is 16 residues. The CDR3 bases are TGTGCCAGCATTTTCCGTGGAGGGTCCGTTAATTCACCCCTCCACTTT. Its translation is CASIFRGGSVNSPLHF.

The V gene is TRBV5-1, the J gene TRBJ2-2; possibly TRBD2 for D (5 bases). V lost 2 bases, J lost 0 bases, and 17 bases lay in between. Germline V lookup: CDR1 SGHRS, CDR2 YFSETQ. The CDR3 consists of 18 residues. The CDR3 DNA reads as TGCGCCAGCAGCTTTAGGCGACGGGGTTCCACGAACACCGGGGAGCTGTTTTTT. This codes for CASSFRRRGSTNTGELFF.

J is TRBJ2-7 and V is TRBV5-1; D is unresolved. Germline CDR1 SGHRS, CDR2 YFSETQ. The V end lost 4 bases, the J end lost 4 bases, and 9 bases lay between the germline ends. The CDR3 is 12 amino acids. The CDR3 protein is CASSDTAYEQYF. CDR3 in DNA: TGCGCCAGCAGCGATACAGCATACGAGCAGTACTTC. Supplemented by reference TRBV5-1 and TRBJ2-7, the full variable domain reads KAGVTQTPRYLIKTRGQQVTLSCSPISGHRSVSWYQQTPGQGLQFLFEYFSETQRNKGNFPGRFSGRQFSNSRSEMNVSTLELGDSALYLCASSDTAYEQYFGPGTRLTVT.

This clone was found a few times. In the same sample, other DNA sequences code for this CDR3. This chain links TRBV6-6 with TRBJ2-7, with TRBD2 matching over 13 bases. Germline V lookup: CDR1 MNHNY, CDR2 SVGAGI (reference sequence). With V trimmed by 6 bases and J by 6 bases, 8 bases remained unmatched. The CDR3 spans 15 residues. The CDR3 reads CASRPPGLAGSEQYF. For the CDR3, the DNA is TGTGCCAGCAGACCACCGGGACTAGCGGGATCCGAGCAGTACTTC.

The chain carries TRBV7-6 and TRBJ2-1; TRBD2 matches at 7 bases. With V trimmed by 5 bases and J by 3 bases, 10 bases remained unmatched. This CDR3 has 16 residues. CDR1 and CDR2 from the germline V gene are SGHVS and FNYEAQ. CDR3 DNA sequence: TGTGCCAGCAGCCGGGACTTGCGGGGGAGCTACAATGAGCAGTTCTTC. Its translation is CASSRDLRGSYNEQFF.

The rearrangement uses TRBV6-6 and TRBJ1-2; TRBD1 might be the D (6 bases). Trimming pared 4 bases from V and 2 bases from J, leaving 17 bases between. The CDR3 extends over 16 amino acids. The germline V gene encodes CDR1 MNHNY and CDR2 SVGAGI (reference sequence). CDR3 nucleotides: TGTGCCAGCAGTTTTCCCGGACAGCACACAAACTATGGCTACACCTTC. It is translated as CASSFPGQHTNYGYTF.

Points on this clone: The junction differs from germline at one of its ends, possibly a read error. The chain combines TRBV7-9 with TRBJ1-2; D might be TRBD1 (5 bases). CDR1 is SEHNR, CDR2 FQNEAQ, per germline (reference sequence). The CDR3 length is 14 residues. CDR3: CSSSLDVAGNGYTF. In DNA, the CDR3 is TGTTCCAGCAGCTTAGATGTCGCAGGGAATGGCTACACCTTC.

The chain recombines TRBV5-1 with TRBJ1-2; D gene unclear. The germline CDR1 and CDR2 sequences are SGHRS and YFSETQ. The CDR3 runs 14 residues. V was trimmed by 4 bases and J by 0 bases, leaving 10 bases between them. This chain's CDR3 is CASSPSTANYGYTF. The CDR3 DNA follows: TGCGCCAGCAGCCCCTCTACAGCTAACTATGGCTACACCTTC.

This clone was counted between two and nine times. V gene TRBV7-2 combines with J gene TRBJ2-7; D is perhaps TRBD2 (5 bases). The CDR3 loop spans 14 amino acids. Germline V gene sequence: CDR1 SGHTA, CDR2 FQGNSA. V lost 7 bases and J lost 5, with 18 bases in between. CDR3 nucleotides: TGTGCCAGCACCCTCTTAGGGCCCGGGAACGAGCAGTACTTC. Translated: CASTLLGPGNEQYF. The full variable domain, its missing parts supplied by reference TRBV7-2 and TRBJ2-7, is GAGVSQSPSNKVTEKGKDVELRCDPISGHTALYWYRQSLGQGLEFLIYFQGNSAPDKSGLPSDRFSAERTGGSVSTLTIQRTQQEDSAVYLCASTLLGPGNEQYFGPGTRLTVT.

V usage is TRBV18 and J usage is TRBJ2-5; the D gene is possibly TRBD1 (5 bases). Looked up from germline, CDR1 is KGHSH and CDR2 is LQKENI. This CDR3 is 13 amino acids long. Trimming shortened V by 3 bases and J by 5 bases, and 10 bases separated the two germline ends. This chain's CDR3 is CASSPRVGETQYF. The CDR3 region has the DNA TGTGCCAGCTCACCCAGGGTCGGGGAGACCCAGTACTTC.

This clone was seen a single time. This chain uses TRBV5-1 with TRBJ1-5; D is uncertain. V shed 1 base and J shed 6 bases, with 8 bases lying between them. Germline CDR1 is SGHRS and CDR2 is YFSETQ. The CDR3 consists of 13 residues. CDR3 sequence: CASSLTEGQPQHF. The CDR3 DNA sequence: TGCGCCAGCAGCTTGACCGAGGGTCAGCCCCAGCATTTT. The full variable domain, in which reference TRBV5-1 and TRBJ1-5 provide the parts outside the CDR3, is KAGVTQTPRYLIKTRGQQVTLSCSPISGHRSVSWYQQTPGQGLQFLFEYFSETQRNKGNFPGRFSGRQFSNSRSEMNVSTLELGDSALYLCASSLTEGQPQHFGDGTRLSIL.

The chain joins TRBV2 to TRBJ1-2; the match to TRBD1 covers 8 bases. The J segment lost 6 bases and the V segment lost 10 bases, leaving 7 bases of the junction unmatched. This CDR3 spans 12 amino acids. CDR1 is SNHLY, CDR2 FYNNEI, per germline. The CDR3, as DNA: TGTGCCATACTCGGACAGGGCGATGGCTACACCTTC. Amino acid sequence: CAILGQGDGYTF.

The V and J genes are TRBV28 and TRBJ1-2; D is undetermined. The ends were cut back, 5 bases at V and 4 bases at J, with 20 bases in the middle. CDR1 is MDHEN, CDR2 SYDVKM, per germline. The CDR3 covers 16 residues. CDR3 protein: CASSPNREIGSYGYTF. CDR3 bases: TGTGCCAGCAGTCCTAACCGGGAGATCGGGAGCTATGGCTACACCTTC.

This clone showed up just once. The chain carries TRBV6-1 and TRBJ2-7; D is unclear. V was pared by 8 bases and J by 3 bases, with 20 bases between. Germline assignment: CDR1 MNHNS and CDR2 SASEGT. The CDR3 is 15 residues long. The CDR3 protein is CASRSLGQIYYEQYF. CDR3 nucleotides: TGTGCCAGCCGATCCCTTGGGCAGATCTACTACGAGCAGTACTTC.